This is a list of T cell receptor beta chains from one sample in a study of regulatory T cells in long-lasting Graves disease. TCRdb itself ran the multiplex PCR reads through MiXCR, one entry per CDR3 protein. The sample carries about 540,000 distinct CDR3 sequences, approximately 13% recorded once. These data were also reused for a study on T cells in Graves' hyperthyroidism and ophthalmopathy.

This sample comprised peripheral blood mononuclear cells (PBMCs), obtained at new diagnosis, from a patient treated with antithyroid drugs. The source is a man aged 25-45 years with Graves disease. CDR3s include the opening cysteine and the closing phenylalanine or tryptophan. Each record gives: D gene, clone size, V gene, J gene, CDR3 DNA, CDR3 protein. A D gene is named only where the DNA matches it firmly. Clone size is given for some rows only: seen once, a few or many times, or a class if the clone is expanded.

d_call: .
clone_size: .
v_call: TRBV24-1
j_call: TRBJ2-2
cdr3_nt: TGTGCCACCAGTAGGGCGCAGGCTGCGAACACCGGGGAGCTGTTTTTT
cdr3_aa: CATSRAQAANTGELFF

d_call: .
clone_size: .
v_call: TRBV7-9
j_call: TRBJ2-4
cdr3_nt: TGTGCCAGCAGTCCCGACCTATTCCGAGCCAAAAACATTCAGTACTTC
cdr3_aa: CASSPDLFRAKNIQYF

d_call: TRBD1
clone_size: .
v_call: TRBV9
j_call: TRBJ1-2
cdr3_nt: TGTGCCAGCAGCGTCTACCCCGGGACAGATGGCTACACCTTT
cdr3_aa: CASSVYPGTDGYTF

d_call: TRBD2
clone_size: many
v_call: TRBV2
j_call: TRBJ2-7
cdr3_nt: TGTGCCAGCAGTGACCTCGAGCCGGGGGGTGTGGACGAGCAGTACTTC
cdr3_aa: CASSDLEPGGVDEQYF

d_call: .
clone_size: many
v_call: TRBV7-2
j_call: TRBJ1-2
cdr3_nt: TGTGCCAGCAGCTTGCGTGGGGAAGCGTATGGCTACACCTTC
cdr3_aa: CASSLRGEAYGYTF

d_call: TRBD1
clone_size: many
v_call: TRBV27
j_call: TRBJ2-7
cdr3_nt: TGTGCCAGCAGTCTATCAGGGGGCTCCACCTACGAGCAGTACTTC
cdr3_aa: CASSLSGGSTYEQYF

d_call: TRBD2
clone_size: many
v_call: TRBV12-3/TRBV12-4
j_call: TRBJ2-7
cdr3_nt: TGTGCCAGCAGTCGAGCGGGAACGAAGGACGAGCAGTACTTC
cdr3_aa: CASSRAGTKDEQYF

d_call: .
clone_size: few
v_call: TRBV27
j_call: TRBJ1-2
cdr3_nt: TGTGCCAGCAGTTTACCACAGGTTAACTATGGCTACACCTTC
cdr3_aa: CASSLPQVNYGYTF

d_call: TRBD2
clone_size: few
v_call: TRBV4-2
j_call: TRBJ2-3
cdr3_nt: TGTGCCAGCAGCCAAGCTGGGACTAGCGGGAATGAAGATACGCAGTATTTT
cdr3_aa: CASSQAGTSGNEDTQYF

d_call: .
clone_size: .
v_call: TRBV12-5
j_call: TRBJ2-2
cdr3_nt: TGTGCTAGTGGTTCGCAAATAGGGTCCGGGGAGCTGTTTTTT
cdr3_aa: CASGSQIGSGELFF

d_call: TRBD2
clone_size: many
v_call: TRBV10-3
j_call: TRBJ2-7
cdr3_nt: TGTGCCATCAGTGAGTTGGGGCTAGCGGGAGTCTACGAGCAGTACTTC
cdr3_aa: CAISELGLAGVYEQYF

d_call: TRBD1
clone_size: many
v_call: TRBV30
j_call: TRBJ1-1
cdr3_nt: TGTGCCTGGAGAACTAACAGGGGGAACACTGAAGCTTTCTTT
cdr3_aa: CAWRTNRGNTEAFF

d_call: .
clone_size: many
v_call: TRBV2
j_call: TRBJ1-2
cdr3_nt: TGTGCCAGCAGCGGGACGGACTATGGCTACACCTTC
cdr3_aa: CASSGTDYGYTF

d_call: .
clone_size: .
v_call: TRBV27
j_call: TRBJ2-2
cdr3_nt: TGTGCCAGCGGGTGGACAATCAACACCGGGGAGCTGTTTTTT
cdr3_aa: CASGWTINTGELFF

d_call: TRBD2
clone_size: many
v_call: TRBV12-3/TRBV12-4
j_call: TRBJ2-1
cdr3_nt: TGTGCCAGCGTGGAGGGACTAGGTTTCAATGAGCAGTTCTTC
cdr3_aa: CASVEGLGFNEQFF

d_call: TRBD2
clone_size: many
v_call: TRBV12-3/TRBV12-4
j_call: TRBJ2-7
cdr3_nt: TGTGCCAGCAGGAAACTAGCGGGAGGAACCTACGAGCAGTACTTC
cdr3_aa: CASRKLAGGTYEQYF

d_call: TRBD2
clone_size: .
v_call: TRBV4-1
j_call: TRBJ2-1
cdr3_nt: TGCGCCAGCAGCCAAGTCGCCACTAGCGGCAATGAGCAGTTCTTC
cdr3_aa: CASSQVATSGNEQFF

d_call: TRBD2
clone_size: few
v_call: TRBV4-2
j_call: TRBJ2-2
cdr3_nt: TGTGCCAGCAGCCAAGATCTTAGGGCGGGAGGCGGAACCGGGGAGCTGTTTTTT
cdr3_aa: CASSQDLRAGGGTGELFF